Below, 5 T cell receptor beta chains from the same sample are listed, as sequenced in a study of blood T cell repertoires in COVID-19. The assay was immunoSEQ multiplex PCR, and TCRdb's table has in-frame clones only and misses some. The data contain some 200,000 clones, roughly 90% of them singletons. Source material: PBMCs or T cells enriched from blood (not recorded which). The receptors were sampled from a woman in her twenties or thirties who had recovered from COVID-19.

The count of this clone is one. The CDR3 DNA reads as TGTGCCAGCAGCCAAGTGAGTGGACTAGCATACAATGAGCAGTTCTTC. As protein: CASSQVSGLAYNEQFF. V gene TRBV3-1 (or the pseudogene TRBV3-2) combines with J gene TRBJ2-1; 8 bases are a match to TRBD2. The CDR3 is 16 amino acids. Unmatched junction bases numbered 6, after V lost 1 base and J lost 4 bases. CDR1 and CDR2 from the germline V gene are LGHDT and YNNKEL (reference sequence).

A few counts support this clone. The genes are TRBV21-1 and TRBJ2-4; the table's D call TRBD2 went unverified against the DNA. TRBV21-1 is deemed a pseudogene. The CDR3 sequence is 20 residues long. In nucleotides, the CDR3 is TGTGCCAGCAGCAAAGCCCCCTTTAGCGGGGACAAAGATCGGGAAAACATTCAGTACTTC. It translates to CASSKAPFSGDKDRENIQYF.

This rearrangement joins TRBV19 to TRBJ2-7; the D gene is possibly TRBD2 (5 bases). CDR1 LNHDA and CDR2 SQIVND come from the germline V gene (reference sequence). The CDR3 totals 12 residues. V lost 3 bases and J lost 6, with 9 bases in between. The CDR3 loop is CASSMRAREQYF. The DNA of the CDR3 is TGTGCCAGTAGTATGAGGGCACGCGAGCAGTACTTC.

A remark on this clone: Relative to the germline gene, one junction end is altered; a read error may explain this. The V call is TRBV4-2, the J call TRBJ1-5, with 9 bases aligning to TRBD1. Per the germline V gene, CDR1 is LGHNA and CDR2 is YNFKEQ. There are 15 residues in the CDR3. CDR3 region: CASSQARDRDQPQHF. Here the CDR3 DNA reads TGTGCCAGCAGCCAAGCTCGGGACAGGGATCAACCCCAGCATTTT.

Note on this clone: Other DNA sequences in this sample translate to the same CDR3. The CDR3 loop is CASREYGYTF. The CDR3 nucleotides are TGTGCCAGCAGGGAGTATGGCTACACCTTC. The V call is TRBV6-6, the J call TRBJ1-2; D gene unclear. There are 10 residues in the CDR3. Germline values: CDR1 MNHNY, CDR2 SVGAGI (reference sequence). V was cut by 6 bases and J by 5 bases, with 4 bases left in between.